A selection of T cell receptor beta chains follows, all from one sample in a study of blood T cell repertoires in COVID-19. TCRdb keeps only in-frame clones here, not all; method: immunoSEQ multiplex PCR. The sample lists 150,000 to 160,000 clones; 84% were seen once. The source material was peripheral blood. These receptors were obtained from a woman between 45 and 60 years old with acute or convalescent COVID-19. CDR3s include the opening cysteine and the closing phenylalanine or tryptophan. A D gene is named only where the DNA matches it firmly. The listing skips clone size in some rows; elsewhere it reads once, few, many or a size class.

TRBV6-6	TRBJ2-5	TRBD1	.	TGTGCCAGCAGTTCGGACAGGGGTGAACAAGAGACCCAGTACTTC	CASSSDRGEQETQYF
TRBV4-3	TRBJ1-4	.	.	TGCGCCAGCAGCCAAGATGAACACAGGACCTCAACTAATGAAAAACTGTTTTTT	CASSQDEHRTSTNEKLFF
TRBV10-1	TRBJ2-7	TRBD2	few	TGCGCCAGCAGTGAGAGAAGTGGGCGCCGCCGGGAGGACGAGCAGTACTTC	CASSERSGRRREDEQYF
TRBV4-3	TRBJ1-4	.	.	TGCGCCAGCAGCCAAGAGATGGGGAGTAGACTGTTTTTT	CASSQEMGSRLFF
TRBV18	TRBJ2-3	.	.	TGTGCCAGCTCACCAGCCCGTAACCCAGTTCCCCCCACAGATACGCAGTATTTT	CASSPARNPVPPTDTQYF
TRBV6-2/TRBV6-3	TRBJ2-1	TRBD1	.	TGTGCCAGCAGTTGGGACGATTACAGGGGACAGGAGCAGTTCTTC	CASSWDDYRGQEQFF
TRBV27	TRBJ2-1	.	.	TGTGCCAGCAGTTTATCGTCGGGAGGGACAGATGAGCAGTTCTTC	CASSLSSGGTDEQFF
TRBV7-8	TRBJ2-7	TRBD1	.	TGTGCCAGCAGCTTTGGCGGGACAGGCGCCTACGAGCAGTACTTC	CASSFGGTGAYEQYF
TRBV6-5	TRBJ2-5	.	.	TGTGCCAGCAGGTCAGGGCAAGAGACCCAGTACTTC	CASRSGQETQYF
TRBV5-4	TRBJ2-7	.	.	TGTGCCAGCAGCTTAAAATCGACTCCCGAGCAGTACTTC	CASSLKSTPEQYF
TRBV9	TRBJ2-1	TRBD1	.	TGTGCCAGCAGCGGACGGGACAGGCCTTACAATGAGCAGTTCTTC	CASSGRDRPYNEQFF
TRBV28	TRBJ2-7	.	.	TGTGCCAGCAGTTTAGTATACTCCTACGAGCAGTACTTC	CASSLVYSYEQYF
TRBV7-3	TRBJ2-1	.	.	TGTGCCAGCAGCTTAATGTCTAGCCGAATCGGTGAGCAGTTCTTC	CASSLMSSRIGEQFF
TRBV7-2	TRBJ2-7	.	.	TGTGCCAGCAGCCCCCGTTCCTACGAGCAGTACTTC	CASSPRSYEQYF
TRBV4-2	TRBJ2-7	.	.	TGTGCCAGCAGCCAAGCCTTTCGGGGGTCGGTCGACGAGCAGTACTTC	CASSQAFRGSVDEQYF
TRBV5-5	TRBJ2-5	.	.	TGTGCCAGCAGCTTCTTATCGGGGAAAGAGACCCAGTACTTC	CASSFLSGKETQYF
TRBV6-5	TRBJ1-6	TRBD1	.	TGTGCCAGCAGCCGACAGGGAAGGTCGGGTTCACCCCTCCACTTT	CASSRQGRSGSPLHF
TRBV6-6	TRBJ1-5	.	.	TGTGCCAGCAGTCTGATATTGGGGCGAATTCGTAGTAGCAATCAGCCCCAGCATTTT	CASSLILGRIRSSNQPQHF
TRBV11-2	TRBJ1-2	.	.	TGTGCCAGCAGCTCATCAGGGGTCTATGGCTACACCTTC	CASSSSGVYGYTF
TRBV6-5	TRBJ2-3	.	.	TGTGCCAGCAGTTTCAAGCGCACAGATACGCAGTATTTT	CASSFKRTDTQYF
TRBV7-9	TRBJ1-3	.	.	TGTGCCACTCCGGAGGACCGCCACTCTGGAAACACCATATATTTT	CATPEDRHSGNTIYF
TRBV24-1	TRBJ2-7	.	few	TGTGCCACCAGTGATGGGACACCCGGCGAGCAGTACTTC	CATSDGTPGEQYF
TRBV6-2/TRBV6-3	TRBJ2-3	.	once	TGTGCCAGCAGCTTAGCTGATACGCAGTATTTT	CASSLADTQYF
TRBV3-1/TRBV3-2	TRBJ1-1	.	.	TGTGCCAGCAACTCACAGGGTGAGGACACTGAAGCTTTCTTT	CASNSQGEDTEAFF
TRBV7-9	TRBJ2-1	TRBD2	.	TGTGCCAGCAGCCGGGGGAGGGGCTCCTACAATGAGCAGTTCTTC	CASSRGRGSYNEQFF
TRBV2	TRBJ2-7	.	.	TGTGCCAGCGGGGACTCCATCTCCTACGAGCAGTACTTC	CASGDSISYEQYF
TRBV9	TRBJ2-3	TRBD2	.	TGTGCCAGCAGCGTACCAGTCCGGCTAGCGGGAGCCCCTAGCACAGATACGCAGTATTTT	CASSVPVRLAGAPSTDTQYF
TRBV20-1	TRBJ1-6	TRBD1	.	TGCAGTGCTGGGGACAGGGGGCGGTTCCACTTT	CSAGDRGRFHF
TRBV6-5	TRBJ1-4	TRBD1	.	TGTGCCAGCAGTTACCGGGACAGGGGATTTAATGAAAAACTGTTTTTT	CASSYRDRGFNEKLFF
TRBV19	TRBJ2-3	TRBD1	.	TGTGCCAGTAGTATACGTCGACAGGGGGCAGATACGCAGTATTTT	CASSIRRQGADTQYF
TRBV21-1	TRBJ2-4	.	.	TGTGCCAGCTCTCCCCGGACAGGGGGCATAGCCAAAAACATTCAGTACTTC	CASSPRTGGIAKNIQYF
TRBV9	TRBJ2-1	.	.	TGTGCCAGCAGCGTTCTAGCCCTAGCGTCGTACAATGAGCAGTTCTTC	CASSVLALASYNEQFF
TRBV7-2	TRBJ2-3	.	few	TGTGCCAGCAGTCCGGCCGGGGGAGATACGCAGTATTTT	CASSPAGGDTQYF
TRBV7-7	TRBJ1-6	TRBD1	once	TGTGCCAGCAGCATAGGTCCGGGACAGGGGAATTCACCCCTCCACTTT	CASSIGPGQGNSPLHF
TRBV6-2/TRBV6-3	TRBJ1-5	.	.	TGTGCCAGCAGTCCGTACTCGAGCCAGCCCCAGCATTTT	CASSPYSSQPQHF
TRBV5-3	TRBJ1-2	.	.	TGTGCCAGAATCTTGGTGGCAGGGGAGTATGGCTACACCTTC	CARILVAGEYGYTF
TRBV21-1	TRBJ2-2	.	.	TGTGCCAGCAGCAAAAGGGACAGACCGAACACCGGGGAGCTGTTTTTT	CASSKRDRPNTGELFF
TRBV6-2/TRBV6-3	TRBJ1-5	TRBD1	.	TGTGCCAGCAGTTCGGACAGGGTTCAGCCCCAGCATTTT	CASSSDRVQPQHF
TRBV6-5	TRBJ1-4	TRBD1	few	TGTGCCAGCAGCCAGGGGGGTACTAATGAAAAACTGTTTTTT	CASSQGGTNEKLFF
TRBV28	TRBJ1-6	.	once	TGTGCGGGAGGGAACAATTCACCCCTCCACTTT	CAGGNNSPLHF
TRBV19	TRBJ1-3	.	.	TGTGCCAGTAGTTCGGGACTCCTCCGCTCTGGAAACACCATATATTTT	CASSSGLLRSGNTIYF
TRBV6-2/TRBV6-3	TRBJ2-7	TRBD1	once	TGTGCCAGCAGTACAGGGGATTACGAGCAGTACTTC	CASSTGDYEQYF
TRBV5-6	TRBJ1-6	.	.	TGTGCCAGCAGCCGACGCGAGGCCCTCTATAATTCACCCCTCCACTTT	CASSRREALYNSPLHF
TRBV18	TRBJ1-3	.	.	TGTGCCAGCTCACCGTTCAGCTCTGGAAACACCATATATTTT	CASSPFSSGNTIYF
TRBV27	TRBJ1-5	TRBD1	few	TGTGCCAGCAGTTCCGACAGGGGAACAAATCAGCCCCAGCATTTT	CASSSDRGTNQPQHF
TRBV7-9	TRBJ2-7	TRBD2	few	TGTGCCAGCAGCCCGTTAGCGGGGGTCAGCTCCTACGAGCAGTACTTC	CASSPLAGVSSYEQYF
TRBV3-1/TRBV3-2	TRBJ2-7	TRBD2	many	TGTGCCAGCAGCCCCGGACTAGTTGGCTACGAGCAGTACTTC	CASSPGLVGYEQYF